This T cell receptor beta chain was sequenced in a study of blood T cells in healthy people across ages. With a J-beta primer mix and a sample-barcoded 5' primer, a second PCR ran about 6 to 11 cycles. TCRdb re-called the 5' RACE reads with MiXCR, one entry per CDR3 protein. The table lists 600,000 to 850,000 distinct CDR3 sequences, roughly 47% of them singletons, with around 20% in the top ten. Remarks on this clonotype: The junction differs from germline at one of its ends, possibly a read error.

The sequenced material came from blood. The clonotype comes from a woman aged 60 to 75 in good health.

The CDR3 nucleotides read TGCGCCAGCAGCTTGTCTACCGGCGGGCAGCCCCAACATTTT. Translated: CASSLSTGGQPQHF. The rearrangement uses TRBV5-1 and TRBJ1-5; D is undetermined. This CDR3 has 14 amino acids. CDR1 is SGHRS, CDR2 YFSETQ, per germline.